This record concerns one TCR beta chain sequence. Its antigen remains unknown. Sequencing used immunoSEQ multiplex PCR; TCRdb keeps in-frame clones, though not all of them. The repertoire holds 2 million to 2.5 million clones, with approximately 95% as singletons. This CDR3 spans 15 amino acids. Germline CDR1 is SGHTA and CDR2 is FQGTGA. V lost 5 bases to trimming and J lost 2 bases, with 13 bases between them. This sample stems from a study of shared clonotypes between healthy human individuals. Study conclusions and caveats: When naive CD4 clonotypes were compared across a handful of donors, around 4.6% were shared.

The V gene is TRBV7-3, the J gene TRBJ2-1; no definite D call. The sequenced sample consisted of naive CD4+ T cells from PBMCs. The subset denotes: CD45RA+ positively selected. This clonotype was obtained from a young man in good health. Some clones in this sample may be carry-over from other donors' samples. The CDR3 loop reads CASSPGSPTYNEQFF. CDR3 sequence (DNA): TGTGCCAGCAGCCCTGGCTCGCCAACCTACAATGAGCAGTTCTTC.